Listed here are 18 T cell receptor beta chains from one sample, sequenced in a study of blood T cells in healthy people across ages. Combining a sample-barcoded 5' primer with a J-beta primer mix, a second PCR ran for roughly 6 to 12 cycles. TCRdb redid the calling of the 5' RACE reads with MiXCR, one entry per CDR3 protein. This sample has about 1.5 million distinct CDR3 sequences, with roughly 43% found just once. The sample consisted of blood. These receptors originate from a woman aged 18 to 35 in good health.

With respect to this clonotype: One end of the junction does not line up with germline, which may come from a read error. The rearrangement uses TRBV7-9 and TRBJ2-7, with no clear D. The CDR3 runs to 12 residues. Germline CDR1 reads SEHNR; CDR2 reads FQNEAQ (reference sequence). This CDR3 reads CAGSSRTYEQYF. As DNA, the CDR3 is TGTGCCGGCAGCTCCCGTACCTACGAGCAGTACTTC.

The V gene is TRBV6-2 or TRBV6-3, the J gene TRBJ2-7, with 7 bases lining up with TRBD2. With V trimmed by 0 bases and J by 3 bases, 14 bases remained unmatched. The CDR3 has 18 residues. Germline CDR1 reads MNHEY; CDR2 reads SVGEGT. The CDR3 sequence is CASSYSRLAVLSFYEQYF. The CDR3 nucleotides read TGTGCCAGCAGTTACTCGAGGCTAGCGGTCCTGTCCTTCTACGAGCAGTACTTC.

Concerning this clonotype: A much larger clone differs by one base, so this may be a read error. The gene calls are TRBV18 and TRBJ1-1; 8 bases are shared with TRBD1. Germline-derived CDR1 and CDR2 are KGHSH and LQKENI. The V and J ends lost 8 bases and 3 bases, in that order; junction bases with no gene match: 2. The CDR3 has 12 residues. The CDR3 region is CASATGDTEAFF. The CDR3 DNA follows: TGTGCCAGCGCGACAGGGGACACTGAAGCTTTCTTT.

The chain links TRBV7-3 to TRBJ1-1; no reliable D call. V gave up 5 bases and J gave up 1 base, with 11 bases separating them. This CDR3 is 14 amino acids long. Per the germline V gene, CDR1 is SGHTA and CDR2 is FQGTGA. The CDR3 sequence is CASSAGRSNTEAFF. As DNA, the CDR3 is TGTGCCAGCAGCGCTGGACGGTCGAACACTGAAGCTTTCTTT.

V usage is TRBV9 and J usage is TRBJ2-5; D might be TRBD1 or TRBD2, each matching 5 bases. The CDR3 loop spans 14 amino acids. Between the trimmed V and J ends, which lost 4 bases and 1 base, there was a span of 11 bases. Germline V lookup: CDR1 SGDLS, CDR2 YYNGEE. This CDR3 reads CASSRDGFQETQYF. In nucleotides, the CDR3 is TGTGCCAGCAGCCGGGACGGATTCCAAGAGACCCAGTACTTC.

The chain links TRBV7-2 to TRBJ2-1; a weak D match, TRBD2 (6 bases). Trimming took 5 bases from V and 0 from J, leaving 11 bases between them. The CDR3 runs 15 residues. The V gene's germline CDR1 is SGHTA and CDR2 FQGNSA. CDR3 DNA sequence: TGTGCCAGCAGCGGGGGACTCAGCTCCTACAATGAGCAGTTCTTC. Protein sequence: CASSGGLSSYNEQFF. Filled out from reference TRBV7-2 and TRBJ2-1, the complete variable domain reads GAGVSQSPSNKVTEKGKDVELRCDPISGHTALYWYRQSLGQGLEFLIYFQGNSAPDKSGLPSDRFSAERTGGSVSTLTIQRTQQEDSAVYLCASSGGLSSYNEQFFGPGTRLTVL.

The chain couples TRBV10-3 to TRBJ2-7; D might be TRBD2 (6 bases). The CDR3 contains 13 residues. Germline V gene lookup returns CDR1 ENHRY and CDR2 SYGVKD. Deletions cut 10 bases from V and 3 bases from J, with 16 bases between. This CDR3 is CATTRDLGYEQYF. Written as DNA, the CDR3 is TGTGCCACCACTCGGGACTTGGGCTACGAGCAGTACTTC.

This CDR3 is CSARDRTHLGSPLHF. The CDR3 DNA reads TGCAGTGCTAGAGATCGGACACACTTGGGTTCACCCCTCCACTTT. The chain recombines TRBV20-1 with TRBJ1-6; the D gene is possibly TRBD1 (5 bases). CDR3 length: 15 amino acids. Per germline, CDR1 DFQATT and CDR2 SNEGSKA (reference sequence). The V end lost 0 bases, the J end lost 9 bases, and 15 bases lay between the germline ends.

The chain combines TRBV6-2 or TRBV6-3 with TRBJ2-7; 10 bases are shared with TRBD1. The CDR3 spans 15 residues. J lost 7 bases, V lost 4 bases, and 10 bases had no gene match. Germline CDR1 is MNHEY and CDR2 is SVGEGT. The CDR3 DNA is TGTGCCAGCAGTTTGGAGACAGGGGGCTACAATGAGCAGTACTTC. Protein sequence: CASSLETGGYNEQYF.

This clonotype has ten or more counts. The genes are TRBV15 and TRBJ2-3, with no clear D. The length of the CDR3 is 13 residues. Per germline, CDR1 LNHNV and CDR2 YYDKDF (reference sequence). V lost 8 bases and J lost 0, with 9 bases in between. The CDR3 reads CATAIPSTDTQYF. Here the CDR3 DNA reads TGTGCCACCGCTATTCCTAGCACAGATACGCAGTATTTT.

The V call is TRBV12-5, the J call TRBJ2-1, with 16 nucleotides matching TRBD2. With V trimmed by 6 bases and J by 7 bases, 3 bases remained unmatched. Looked up from germline, CDR1 is LGHNT and CDR2 is FRNRAP. There are 15 residues in the CDR3. The CDR3, as DNA: TGTGCTAGTGGGGGACTAGCGGGGGGGCGAAATGAGCAGTTCTTC. Translated: CASGGLAGGRNEQFF.

V is TRBV4-2 and J is TRBJ2-1; TRBD2 aligns across 10 bases. The DNA end is a closer match to TRBJ2-7, so the J assignment may be wrong. The germline V gene encodes CDR1 LGHNA and CDR2 YNFKEQ. The CDR3 has 17 amino acids. The CDR3 DNA sequence: TGTGCCAGCAGCTACCAAGCGGGAGGGAGCTCCTACAATGAGCAGTACTTC. It codes for CASSYQAGGSSYNEQYF.

This clonotype was observed a handful of times. A much larger clone sits a single nucleotide away, making a read error possible. The chain recombines TRBV5-1 with TRBJ2-1; 7 nucleotides match TRBD2. V shed 4 bases, J shed 4 bases, and the junction held 5 bases outside the gene matches. This CDR3 contains 14 residues. Germline CDR1 reads SGHRS; CDR2 reads YFSETQ. In DNA, the CDR3 is TGCGCCAGCAGCGTCCGGGAGGTTTACAATGAGCAGTTCTTC. Its translation: CASSVREVYNEQFF.

The chain is built from TRBV6-5 and TRBJ2-7, with 7 nucleotides matching TRBD1. V gave up 2 bases and J gave up 3 bases; unmatched junction bases: 1. The CDR3 spans 13 residues. Germline assignment: CDR1 MNHEY and CDR2 SVGAGI. The DNA for the CDR3 is TGTGCCAGCAGTTACCCAGGGGGCTACGAGCAGTACTTC. Its protein product is CASSYPGGYEQYF.

V usage is TRBV5-1 and J usage is TRBJ2-5; D not resolved. The V end was cut by 5 bases, the J end by 11 bases, with 25 bases between. Germline CDR1 SGHRS, CDR2 YFSETQ. The CDR3 contains 15 residues. The CDR3 protein is CASRIGGVPGNEQYF. In DNA form, the CDR3 reads TGCGCCAGCAGAATAGGTGGAGTGCCTGGTAATGAGCAGTACTTC.

This clonotype came up a few times. The DNA for the CDR3 is TGTGCCAGCAGCGAGGGGACAGGTCTAGCCAAAAACATTCAGTACTTC. It codes for CASSEGTGLAKNIQYF. The chain has TRBV7-2 and TRBJ2-4; 8 positions agree with TRBD1. V lost 5 bases to trimming and J lost 0 bases; unmatched junction nucleotides: 6. The CDR3 contains 16 residues. The germline CDR1 and CDR2 sequences are SGHTA and FQGNSA.

This clonotype has just one count. This sequence joins TRBV11-2 and TRBJ2-1, with 8 bases aligning to TRBD2. This CDR3 region has 18 residues. V lost 5 bases to trimming and J lost 3 bases; unmatched junction nucleotides: 15. CDR1 SGHAT and CDR2 FQNNGV come from the germline V gene. CDR3 bases: TGTGCCAGCAGCCATTACCGGGGACTAGGGAAGGGCTACAATGAGCAGTTCTTC. Translating it yields CASSHYRGLGKGYNEQFF.

This clonotype was observed a handful of times. The rearrangement uses TRBV28 and TRBJ2-7; tentative D call: TRBD2 (6 bases). Germline CDR1 and CDR2: MDHEN and SYDVKM. Trimming left V 7 bases short and J 5 bases short, with 21 bases between. The CDR3 extends over 15 amino acids. In DNA, the CDR3 is TGTGCCAGCACCCCTCAACCCTACACGGGGGACGAGCAGTACTTC. This translates into CASTPQPYTGDEQYF.